Listed here are 16 T cell receptor beta chains from one sample, sequenced in a study of T cells expressing NK-cell markers. TCRdb reprocessed the 5' RACE reads, keeping one entry per CDR3 protein, no DNA. This sample's table reports 150,000 to 180,000 distinct CDR3 sequences. Sequenced: blood T cells: a sorted CD56 or NKG2C T cell subset, CD4+ or CD8+ T cells, or bulk PBMC T cells (not recorded which). Every receptor here comes from a woman aged 50 to 60 in good health.

This chain uses TRBV4-1 with TRBJ2-3; TCRdb outputs TRBD2, but without DNA this stays unchecked. Germline CDR1 MGHRA, CDR2 YSYEKL. The CDR3 spans 18 residues. CDR3 protein: CASSQITLSGSDTDTQYF.

This rearrangement joins TRBV11-3 to TRBJ2-7; TCRdb proposes TRBD1, but this gene call is untestable without DNA. Germline V gives CDR1 SGHNT, CDR2 YENEEA. The CDR3 runs to 14 residues. The CDR3: CASSSRQGFYEQYF.

The chain joins TRBV4-1 to TRBJ1-2. The CDR3 covers 14 residues. The germline V gene has CDR1 MGHRA and CDR2 YSYEKL. CDR3 amino acids: CASSQVVQNYGYTF.

This sequence joins TRBV11-2 and TRBJ1-5; TCRdb gives TRBD1 as the D gene, but with no DNA this cannot be confirmed. The germline CDR1 and CDR2 sequences are SGHAT and FQNNGV. There are 15 residues in the CDR3. CDR3 residues: CASSLYAGGNQPQHF.

This sequence joins TRBV19 and TRBJ2-1; TCRdb picks TRBD1, but there is no DNA to check that call. Germline CDR1 and CDR2: LNHDA and SQIVND (reference sequence). This CDR3 contains 14 residues. The CDR3 reads CASSPTGVSNEQFF.

The chain links TRBV4-2 to TRBJ2-1; there is no DNA to check the TCRdb D call of TRBD2. CDR1 and CDR2 from the germline V gene are LGHNA and YNFKEQ. This CDR3 region has 15 residues. The CDR3 sequence is CASSGSLAEYNEQFF.

This sequence joins TRBV29-1 and TRBJ2-2; as DNA is missing, the TRBD1 call by TCRdb cannot be tested. The CDR3 covers 12 residues. The germline V gene encodes CDR1 SQVTM and CDR2 ANQGSEA. The CDR3 protein is CSVSTGSGELFF.

The gene calls are TRBV5-1 and TRBJ2-7; absent DNA, TCRdb's TRBD2 call cannot be checked. The germline V gene encodes CDR1 SGHRS and CDR2 YFSETQ. The CDR3 runs to 15 residues. The chain's CDR3 is CASSLAAGGLYEQYF.

The gene calls are TRBV7-8 and TRBJ1-1. The CDR3 length is 13 residues. Germline lookup yields CDR1 SGHVS and CDR2 FQNEAQ. CDR3 residues: CASSFRSNTEAFF.

The rearrangement links TRBV15 to TRBJ2-1; TCRdb picks TRBD2, but there is no DNA to check that call. There are 15 residues in the CDR3. Germline values: CDR1 LNHNV, CDR2 YYDKDF (reference sequence). CDR3 residues: CATSRGLAVRNEQFF.

V usage is TRBV12-3 or TRBV12-4 and J usage is TRBJ2-1; TCRdb's D call of TRBD2 is untestable without DNA. The CDR3 is 13 residues long. The CDR3 sequence is CASMTSLYNEQFF.

This clonotype ranks as medium-sized in terms of frequency. The CDR3 sequence: CASGLVHLVTGKGQDSPLHF. This chain uses TRBV12-5 with TRBJ1-6; TCRdb's D call of TRBD1 is untestable without DNA. Germline CDR1 reads LGHNT; CDR2 reads FRNRAP. CDR3 length: 20 residues.

This chain uses TRBV20-1 with TRBJ2-1; there is no DNA to check the TCRdb D call of TRBD2. Germline V gene lookup returns CDR1 DFQATT and CDR2 SNEGSKA (reference sequence). This CDR3 region has 16 residues. The chain's CDR3 is CSAVVYPGGQDNEQFF.

The chain joins TRBV20-1 to TRBJ2-5; TCRdb designates TRBD1, a call that cannot be tested without DNA. The CDR3 is made up of 13 amino acids. CDR1 is DFQATT and CDR2 is SNEGSKA in the germline V gene (reference sequence). CDR3 residues: CSARVTGGWAQYF.

The chain links TRBV5-4 to TRBJ1-1; the TCRdb D gene call, TRBD1, has no DNA to confirm it. CDR1 is SGHNT, CDR2 YYREEE, per germline (reference sequence). The CDR3 contains 17 residues. CDR3 protein: CASSLAEKGPGNTEAFF.

The rearrangement joins TRBV15 to TRBJ2-1; TCRdb proposes TRBD1, but this gene call is untestable without DNA. This CDR3 has 13 residues. CDR1 and CDR2 from the germline V gene are LNHNV and YYDKDF (reference sequence). This CDR3 reads CATNRGAYNEQFF. The full variable domain, completed using reference TRBV15 and TRBJ2-1, is DAMVIQNPRYQVTQFGKPVTLSCSQTLNHNVMYWYQQKSSQAPKLLFHYYDKDFNNEADTPDNFQSRRPNTSFCFLDIRSPGLGDTAMYLCATNRGAYNEQFFGPGTRLTVL.